This TCR beta chain was profiled in a study of OX40 agonist ivuxolimab in advanced cancers. Turning to the overall study: The costimulatory receptor OX40 (CD134) was targeted by ivuxolimab, a fully human IgG2 agonistic monoclonal antibody. The paper reports the monotherapy dose-escalation portion (N ≈ 50 patients) of the phase I ivuxolimab trial. Among the approximately 50 dose-escalation patients, about 19 had hepatocellular carcinoma, roughly 15 melanoma, 9 renal cell carcinoma and 9 head and neck cancer. The purpose of peripheral TCRbeta sequencing was to test whether ivuxolimab changed TCR sequence diversity and led to clonal T-cell expansion. Intravenous ivuxolimab was administered to patients every 2 weeks at six dose levels: 0.01, 0.1, 0.3, 1.5, 3 and 10 mg/kg. The dose-escalation cohort was roughly 87% male with a mean age of approximately 60 years, ranging from 23 to 79. Partial responses occurred in three dose-escalation patients: two with cutaneous melanoma and one with hepatocellular carcinoma. Prior anti-PD-1, anti-PD-L1 or anti-CTLA-4 therapy was permitted, and checkpoint inhibitors had been received by less than 45% of dose-escalation patients. Summary of the overall study and its limitations: Low levels of normalized T-cell clonal expansion were also shown by some nonresponding patients. Clonal expansion of both CD4+ and CD8+ blood T cells was observed from baseline to week 6 at doses 0.1 to 3.0 mg/kg. In the 0.1-3.0 mg/kg groups, partial responders were among the patients with the lowest normalized peripheral clonal expansion, particularly in CD8+ T cells. On average, CD8+ T cells showed more expanded clones than CD4+ T cells after ivuxolimab. The antigen specificity of the peripheral T cells that underwent clonal expansion was not determined.

Points on this clone: Its antigen is unknown. Base qualities were left out, and no much larger clone turns up one base away.

Patients with autoimmune disease history or receiving systemic immunosuppression were excluded from the trial. Peripheral blood for TCR sequencing was collected from all dose cohorts at baseline, on cycle 4 day 1, and on cycle 7 day 1. The samples were drawn from a first-in-human, open-label, multicenter phase I dose-escalation trial of ivuxolimab. Adults with locally advanced or metastatic head and neck squamous cell, hepatocellular, melanoma or renal cell carcinoma were enrolled in the trial. CD4+ and CD8+ T cells were sorted separately from peripheral blood before TCR sequencing. Genomic DNA was extracted from sorted cells for sequencing of the TCRbeta CDR3 region. The immunoSEQ Assay was used for sequencing of TCRbeta CDR3 regions. What TCRdb holds here is the immuneACCESS table cut down to in-frame rearrangements. Part of the clones is not present; checked against another copy, under half of the missing clones reflect an unresolved V gene, and the others are unexplained. Within this sample are about 53,000 clones, with more than 80% of them counted one time only. The top ten constitute 11% of the sample.

The sample here was CD4+ or CD8+ T cells sorted from blood, taken in a trial of the OX40 agonist ivuxolimab. This clonotype was sampled from an adult with an advanced solid tumor such as melanoma, head and neck, liver or kidney cancer.

CDR3 reads: CASRLAGGIYEQFF. The DNA sequence follows: TGCGCCAGCAGACTAGCGGGAGGTATTTATGAGCAGTTCTTC. The chain is encoded by TRBV10-2 joined to TRBJ2-1, and 12 junction bases match TRBD2. The cysteine opens and the phenylalanine closes a CDR3 of 14 amino acids. Only the CDR3 DNA stays, 42 bases, in frame from base 1. V is pruned by 6 bases and J by 8 bases, leaving 5 bases of the junction without a gene match. CDR1 and CDR2, looked up from the germline V gene, are WSHSY and SAAADI.